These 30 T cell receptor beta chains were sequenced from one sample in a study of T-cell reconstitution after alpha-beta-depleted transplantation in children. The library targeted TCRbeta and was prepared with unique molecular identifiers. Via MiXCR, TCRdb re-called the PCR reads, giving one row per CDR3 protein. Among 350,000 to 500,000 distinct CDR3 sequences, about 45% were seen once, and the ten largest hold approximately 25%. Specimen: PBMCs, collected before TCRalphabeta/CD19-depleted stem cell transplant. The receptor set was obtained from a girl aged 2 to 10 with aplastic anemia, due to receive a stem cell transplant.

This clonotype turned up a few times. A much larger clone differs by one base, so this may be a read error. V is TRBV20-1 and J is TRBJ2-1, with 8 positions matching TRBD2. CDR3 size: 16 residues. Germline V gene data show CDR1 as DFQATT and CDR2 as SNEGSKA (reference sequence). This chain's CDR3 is CCARFERESSYNEQFF. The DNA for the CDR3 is TGCTGTGCTAGGTTCGAGCGGGAGAGCTCCTACAATGAGCAGTTCTTC.

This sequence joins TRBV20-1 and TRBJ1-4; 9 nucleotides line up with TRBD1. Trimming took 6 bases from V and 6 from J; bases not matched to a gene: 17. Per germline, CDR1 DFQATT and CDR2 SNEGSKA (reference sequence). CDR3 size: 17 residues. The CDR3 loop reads CSAPPVPGQGRDEKLFF. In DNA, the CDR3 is TGCAGTGCCCCACCGGTCCCGGGACAGGGACGAGATGAAAAACTGTTTTTT.

CDR3 DNA: TGTGCCAGCAGTTACATATTAGGGCAGGCTTCCTACAATGAGCAGTTCTTC. Translation gives CASSYILGQASYNEQFF. This chain connects TRBV6-5 to TRBJ2-1, with unresolved D. This CDR3 comprises 17 residues. V was pared by 2 bases and J by 1 base, with 15 bases between. Germline V gene lookup returns CDR1 MNHEY and CDR2 SVGAGI.

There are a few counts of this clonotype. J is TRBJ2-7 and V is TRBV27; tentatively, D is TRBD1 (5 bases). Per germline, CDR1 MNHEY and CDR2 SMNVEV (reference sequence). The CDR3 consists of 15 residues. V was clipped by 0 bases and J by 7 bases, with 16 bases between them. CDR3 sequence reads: CASSLSGAGLTEQYF. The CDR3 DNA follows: TGTGCCAGCAGTTTATCTGGGGCAGGGTTAACGGAGCAGTACTTC.

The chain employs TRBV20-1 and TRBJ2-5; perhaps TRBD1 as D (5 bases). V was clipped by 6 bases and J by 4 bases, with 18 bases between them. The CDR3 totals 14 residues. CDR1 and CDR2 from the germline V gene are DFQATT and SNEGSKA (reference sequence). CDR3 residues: CSAPLGDSRETQYF. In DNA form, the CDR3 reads TGCAGTGCCCCCCTTGGAGACAGTCGAGAGACCCAGTACTTC.

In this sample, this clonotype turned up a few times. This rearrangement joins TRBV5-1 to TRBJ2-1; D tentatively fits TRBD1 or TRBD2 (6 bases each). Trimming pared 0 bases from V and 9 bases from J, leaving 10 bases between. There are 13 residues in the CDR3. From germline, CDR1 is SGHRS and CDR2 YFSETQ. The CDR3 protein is CASSLVEGGEQFF. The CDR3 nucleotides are TGCGCCAGCAGCTTGGTGGAGGGGGGTGAGCAGTTCTTC.

The CDR3 bases are TGTGCCAGCAGCTTACAAGTGATGGGCTCCGAGCAGTACTTC. This encodes CASSLQVMGSEQYF. This chain links TRBV7-2 with TRBJ2-7; D is uncertain. CDR1 is SGHTA, CDR2 FQGNSA, per germline. Trimming pared 2 bases from V and 6 bases from J, leaving 14 bases between. CDR3 length: 14 residues.

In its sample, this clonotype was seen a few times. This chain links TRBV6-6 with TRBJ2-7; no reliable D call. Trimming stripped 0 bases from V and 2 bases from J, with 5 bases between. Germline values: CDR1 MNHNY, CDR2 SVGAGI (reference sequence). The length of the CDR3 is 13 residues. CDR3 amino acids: CASSYSLAYEQYF. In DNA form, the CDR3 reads TGTGCCAGCAGTTACTCGCTAGCCTACGAGCAGTACTTC.

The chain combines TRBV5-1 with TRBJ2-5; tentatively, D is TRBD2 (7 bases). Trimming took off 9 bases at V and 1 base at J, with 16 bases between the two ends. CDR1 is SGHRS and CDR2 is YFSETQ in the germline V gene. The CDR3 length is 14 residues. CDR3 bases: TGCGCCACTACCAGGGGAGGGGCCCAAGAGACCCAGTACTTC. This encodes CATTRGGAQETQYF.

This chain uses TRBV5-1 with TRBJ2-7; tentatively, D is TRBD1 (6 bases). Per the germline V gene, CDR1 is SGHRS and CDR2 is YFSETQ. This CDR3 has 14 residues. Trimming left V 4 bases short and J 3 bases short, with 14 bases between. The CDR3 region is CASSRTGQLYEQYF. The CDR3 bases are TGCGCCAGCAGCCGAACGGGACAACTCTACGAGCAGTACTTC.

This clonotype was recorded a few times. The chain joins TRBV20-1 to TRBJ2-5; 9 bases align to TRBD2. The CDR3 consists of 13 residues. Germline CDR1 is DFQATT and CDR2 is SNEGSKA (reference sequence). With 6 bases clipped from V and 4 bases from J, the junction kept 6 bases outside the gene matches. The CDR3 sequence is CSAPAGGPETQYF. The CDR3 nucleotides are TGCAGTGCCCCGGCGGGGGGGCCAGAGACCCAGTACTTC.

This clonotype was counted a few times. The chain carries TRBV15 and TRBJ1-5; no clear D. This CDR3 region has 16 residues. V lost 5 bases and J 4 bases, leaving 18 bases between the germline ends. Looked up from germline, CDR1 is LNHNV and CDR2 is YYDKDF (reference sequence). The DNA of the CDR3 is TGTGCCACCAGCTCCAAAGGGCGGTCGAGTAATCAGCCCCAGCATTTT. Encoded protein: CATSSKGRSSNQPQHF.

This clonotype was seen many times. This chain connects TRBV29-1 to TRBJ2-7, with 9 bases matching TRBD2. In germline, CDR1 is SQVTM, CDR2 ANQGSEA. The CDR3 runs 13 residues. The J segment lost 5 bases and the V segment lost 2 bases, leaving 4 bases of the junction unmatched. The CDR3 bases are TGCAGCGTTGAAAGGCGGGAGGGCGACGAGCAGTACTTC. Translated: CSVERREGDEQYF.

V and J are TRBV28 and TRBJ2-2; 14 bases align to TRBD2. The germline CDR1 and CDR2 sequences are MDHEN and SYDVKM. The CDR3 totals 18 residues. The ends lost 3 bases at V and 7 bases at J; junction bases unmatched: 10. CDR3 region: CASSFPLTSGRDDGELFF. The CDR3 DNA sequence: TGTGCCAGCAGTTTTCCATTGACTAGCGGGAGGGATGACGGGGAGCTGTTTTTT. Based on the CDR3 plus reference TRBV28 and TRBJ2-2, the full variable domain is DVKVTQSSRYLVKRTGEKVFLECVQDMDHENMFWYRQDPGLGLRLIYFSYDVKMKEKGDIPEGYSVSREKKERFSLILESASTNQTSMYLCASSFPLTSGRDDGELFFGEGSRLTVL.

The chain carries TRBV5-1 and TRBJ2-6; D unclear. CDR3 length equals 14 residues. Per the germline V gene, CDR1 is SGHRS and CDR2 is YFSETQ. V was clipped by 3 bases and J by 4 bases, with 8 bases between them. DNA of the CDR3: TGCGCCAGCAGCTCAGGTCAAGGGGCCAACGTCCTGACTTTC. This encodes CASSSGQGANVLTF.

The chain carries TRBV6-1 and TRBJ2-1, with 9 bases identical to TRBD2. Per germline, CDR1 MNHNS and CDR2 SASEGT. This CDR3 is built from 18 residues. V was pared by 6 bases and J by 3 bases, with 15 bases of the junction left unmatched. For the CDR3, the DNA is TGTGCCAGCAGAGGGAGACGGCCCGGGACTAGCAGCTACAATGAGCAGTTCTTC. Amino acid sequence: CASRGRRPGTSSYNEQFF.

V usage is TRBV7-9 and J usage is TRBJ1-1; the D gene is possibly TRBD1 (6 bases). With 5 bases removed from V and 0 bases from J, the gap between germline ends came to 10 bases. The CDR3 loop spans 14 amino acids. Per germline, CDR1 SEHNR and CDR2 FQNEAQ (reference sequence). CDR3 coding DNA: TGTGCCAGCAGCCCAGAGGGGGTGAACACTGAAGCTTTCTTT. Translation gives CASSPEGVNTEAFF.

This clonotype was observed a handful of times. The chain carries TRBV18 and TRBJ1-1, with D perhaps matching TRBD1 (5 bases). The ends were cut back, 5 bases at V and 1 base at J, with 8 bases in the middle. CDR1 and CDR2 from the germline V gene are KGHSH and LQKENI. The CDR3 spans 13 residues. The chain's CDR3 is CASSFTGNTEAFF. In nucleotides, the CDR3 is TGTGCCAGCTCATTCACAGGGAACACTGAAGCTTTCTTT.

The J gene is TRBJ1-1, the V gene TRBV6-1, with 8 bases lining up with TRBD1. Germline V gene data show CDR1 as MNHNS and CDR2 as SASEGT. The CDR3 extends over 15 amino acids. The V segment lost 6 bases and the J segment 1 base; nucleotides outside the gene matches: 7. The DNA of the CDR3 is TGTGCCAGCAGAACCTGGACAGGGACGAACACTGAAGCTTTCTTT. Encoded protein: CASRTWTGTNTEAFF.

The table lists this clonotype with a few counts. In DNA form, the CDR3 reads TGCAGCGTTGAGCGGTTTATGAACACTGAAGCTTTCTTT. This sequence encodes CSVERFMNTEAFF. This sequence joins TRBV29-1 and TRBJ1-1; D not resolved. The V gene lost 3 bases and the J gene lost 0 bases, with 8 bases spanning the gap. CDR3 length: 13 residues. From germline, CDR1 is SQVTM and CDR2 ANQGSEA.

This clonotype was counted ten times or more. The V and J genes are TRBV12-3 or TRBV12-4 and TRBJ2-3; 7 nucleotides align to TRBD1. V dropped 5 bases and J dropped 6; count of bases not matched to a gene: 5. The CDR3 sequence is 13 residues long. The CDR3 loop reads CASSRDREDTQYF. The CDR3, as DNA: TGTGCCAGCAGTCGAGACAGGGAGGATACGCAGTATTTT.

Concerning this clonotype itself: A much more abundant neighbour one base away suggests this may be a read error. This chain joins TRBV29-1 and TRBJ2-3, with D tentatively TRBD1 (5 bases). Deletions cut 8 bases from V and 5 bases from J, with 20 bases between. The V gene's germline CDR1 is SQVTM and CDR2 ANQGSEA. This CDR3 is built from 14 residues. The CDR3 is CSSLDQGVVDTQYF. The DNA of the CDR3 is TGCAGCTCGCTCGATCAGGGTGTGGTAGATACGCAGTATTTT.

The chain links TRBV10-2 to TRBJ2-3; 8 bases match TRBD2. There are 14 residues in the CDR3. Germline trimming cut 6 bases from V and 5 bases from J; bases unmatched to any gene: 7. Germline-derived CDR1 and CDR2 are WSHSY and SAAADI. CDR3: CASRKAGVEDTQYF. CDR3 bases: TGCGCCAGCAGGAAAGCGGGAGTGGAAGATACGCAGTATTTT.

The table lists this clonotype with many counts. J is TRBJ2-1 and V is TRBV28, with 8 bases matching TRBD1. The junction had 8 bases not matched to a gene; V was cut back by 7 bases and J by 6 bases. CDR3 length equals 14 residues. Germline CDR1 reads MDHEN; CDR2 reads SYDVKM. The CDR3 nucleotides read TGTGCCAGCACACCGGGACAGGCGATCAATGAGCAGTTCTTC. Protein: CASTPGQAINEQFF. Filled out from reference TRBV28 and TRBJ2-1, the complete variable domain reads DVKVTQSSRYLVKRTGEKVFLECVQDMDHENMFWYRQDPGLGLRLIYFSYDVKMKEKGDIPEGYSVSREKKERFSLILESASTNQTSMYLCASTPGQAINEQFFGPGTRLTVL.

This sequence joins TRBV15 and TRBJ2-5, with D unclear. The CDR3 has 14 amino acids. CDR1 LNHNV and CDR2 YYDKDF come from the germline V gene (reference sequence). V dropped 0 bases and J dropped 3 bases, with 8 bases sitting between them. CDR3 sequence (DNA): TGTGCCACCAGCAGAGATTTTACGGAAGAGACCCAGTACTTC. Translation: CATSRDFTEETQYF. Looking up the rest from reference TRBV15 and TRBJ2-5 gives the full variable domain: DAMVIQNPRYQVTQFGKPVTLSCSQTLNHNVMYWYQQKSSQAPKLLFHYYDKDFNNEADTPDNFQSRRPNTSFCFLDIRSPGLGDTAMYLCATSRDFTEETQYFGPGTRLLVL.

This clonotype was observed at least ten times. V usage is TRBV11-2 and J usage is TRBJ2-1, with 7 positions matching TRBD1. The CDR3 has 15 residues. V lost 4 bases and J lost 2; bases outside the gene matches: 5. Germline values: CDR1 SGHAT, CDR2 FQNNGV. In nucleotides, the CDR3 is TGTGCCAGCAGCTCAGATAGGGGGCCCTACAATGAGCAGTTCTTC. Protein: CASSSDRGPYNEQFF.

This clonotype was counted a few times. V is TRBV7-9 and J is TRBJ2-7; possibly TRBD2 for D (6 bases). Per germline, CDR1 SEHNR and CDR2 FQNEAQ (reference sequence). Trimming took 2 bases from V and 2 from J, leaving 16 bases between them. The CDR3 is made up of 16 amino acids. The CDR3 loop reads CASSLFGSGETYEQYF. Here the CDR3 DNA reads TGTGCCAGCAGCTTATTTGGTAGCGGAGAAACCTACGAGCAGTACTTC.

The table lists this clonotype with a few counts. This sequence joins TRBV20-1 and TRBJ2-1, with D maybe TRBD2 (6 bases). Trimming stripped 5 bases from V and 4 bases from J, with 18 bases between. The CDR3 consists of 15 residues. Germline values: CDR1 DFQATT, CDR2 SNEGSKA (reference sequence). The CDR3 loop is CSALTSRRLYNEQFF. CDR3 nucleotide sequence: TGCAGTGCTTTGACTAGTCGCAGACTGTACAATGAGCAGTTCTTC.

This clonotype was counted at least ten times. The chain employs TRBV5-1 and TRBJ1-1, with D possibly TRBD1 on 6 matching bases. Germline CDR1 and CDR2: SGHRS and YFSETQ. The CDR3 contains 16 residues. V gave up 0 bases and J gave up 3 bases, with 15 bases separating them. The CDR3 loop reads CASSLDSGGRYTEAFF. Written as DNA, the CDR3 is TGCGCCAGCAGCTTGGATAGCGGGGGCCGTTACACTGAAGCTTTCTTT.

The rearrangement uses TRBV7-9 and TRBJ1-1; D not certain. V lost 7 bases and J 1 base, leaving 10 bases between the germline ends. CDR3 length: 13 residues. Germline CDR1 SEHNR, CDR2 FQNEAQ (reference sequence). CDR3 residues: CASTRTENTEAFF. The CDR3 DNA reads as TGTGCCAGCACCCGTACAGAGAACACTGAAGCTTTCTTT.